This entry concerns a single T cell receptor (beta chain). Its antigen is unidentified. As for time point: week 35, safety follow-up. The study gave 300 ug of mutant IDH1 20-mer peptide per vaccine dose, with topical imiquimod. This sample was included in a study of a mutant IDH1 vaccine in newly diagnosed glioma. Study summary: Patients got radiotherapy, temozolomide, or both beforehand, and most got both.

Using immunoSEQ multiplex PCR, the repertoire was profiled, and TCRdb retains in-frame clones only, with some absent. The sample yields tens of thousands of clones, roughly 76% seen once. The TCR comes from a man aged 45 to 65 with glioma. Source: PBMCs, taken from a glioma patient whose treatment included an IDH1 peptide vaccine.

For the CDR3, the DNA is TGTGCCAGCAGCTTAGCACAGGCGAACACTGAAGCTTTCTTT. Translating gives CASSLAQANTEAFF. The rearrangement links TRBV11-1 to TRBJ1-1, with D maybe TRBD1 (5 bases). The germline V gene has CDR1 SGHAT and CDR2 FQDESV (reference sequence). V lost 0 bases, J lost 1 base, and 6 bases lay in between. This CDR3 comprises 14 residues.